The entry below describes one T cell receptor beta chain. Its antigen is unknown. No qualities accompany the bases; no much larger clone lies one base away. TCRbeta CDR3 regions were amplified from genomic DNA by means of the immunoSEQ Assay, a bias-controlled multiplex PCR. Regarding the original processing steps: The number of nucleated cells in each sample was estimated from the amplification of reference gene primers within the assay. To quantify the absolute abundance of each unique TCRbeta CDR3 rearrangement, sequence reads were collapsed and filtered. For each sample, productive Simpson clonality was calculated as the square root of Simpson's diversity index over productive rearrangements. The immuneACCESS repertoire file appears here via TCRdb, limited to in-frame rearrangements. These files lack a portion of the clones; in checked studies, under half of the deficit traces to unresolved V genes, and the cause of the others is not known. The V and J calls and clone size are taken from that table; D and trimming were inferred from the DNA. Recorded for this sample are 88,000 or so clones; approximately 81% of them occurred a single time. The ten most abundant clones make up about 4.3% of the sample.

The collaborating institutions used their own protocols to collect whole blood in K2EDTA tubes. For TCRbeta analysis, collaborator samples were shipped as frozen whole blood, as isolated PBMCs, or as DNA extracted from either sample type. This record comes from a study of blood T cell repertoires in COVID-19 (dated by TCRdb to about 2020). Study-level background: Samples from collaborators originated in the United States, Italy and Spain and spanned both the acute and convalescent phases of COVID-19. Samples came from the ongoing ImmuneRACE study (first 160 participants) plus 1,254 subjects from 6 global collaborators. The prospective study material was composed of cDNA or gDNA derived from T cells, B-cell-depleted T cells, or PBMCs. A de-identified subject ID, COVID-19 status, age in years and sex were almost always included in the sample metadata. The dataset comprised deeply sampled blood TCRbeta repertoires from subjects exposed to, actively infected with, or recovered from COVID-19. Where available, HLA class I and class II types were taken from metadata supplied by the sample provider and were not determined by assay-based typing. The repertoires were made available in a free public database intended to serve as a resource for research on the immune response to SARS-CoV-2. The research as a whole found: Clinical and demographic metadata were provided uncurated, with the amount varying by source and participant.

Input material: peripheral blood. This receptor was identified in a man in his 60s with acute or convalescent COVID-19.

The CDR3: CAISGGLNEKLFF. The nucleotide sequence is given as TGTGCCATCAGTGGGGGACTGAATGAAAAACTGTTTTTT. This chain joins TRBV10-3 to TRBJ1-4; tentative D gene TRBD1, with 5 bases matching. Including cysteine and phenylalanine, the CDR3 has 13 amino acids. Only the CDR3 part of the read is kept: 39 bases, read in frame from the first base. V sheds 4 bases and J sheds 5 bases, leaving 8 bases between their ends. From a lookup of the germline V gene, CDR1 and CDR2 are ENHRY and SYGVKD.